The text below deals with one T cell receptor beta chain. The antigen is undetermined. Germline V gene lookup returns CDR1 SQVTM and CDR2 ANQGSEA. Trimming cost V 4 bases and J 5 bases, with 6 bases left between them. CDR3 size: 11 residues. The data are from a study of T-cell memory formation after mild COVID-19. Study-wide results and limits: Clones that contracted from day 15 to 85 had balanced CD4/CD8; later expanders were CD4+ biased. Pre-infection memory held some responding clones, suggesting pre-existing cross-reactive T cells responded.

TCRdb re-derived calls from the 5' RACE reads in MiXCR, one entry per CDR3 protein. The data show a few hundred thousand distinct CDR3 sequences, with 25% to 30% seen just once and 13% held by the top ten. The genes are TRBV29-1 and TRBJ2-1, with a weak D call TRBD2 (5 bases). This TCR was recovered from an adult woman who had mild COVID-19 (a few samples of this study predate the infection). Cell type and time point are not known. The sample taken for sequencing was PBMCs or a T cell subset sorted from them (not recorded which). The chain's CDR3 is CSVATNNEQFF. The CDR3 DNA reads as TGCAGCGTTGCGACTAACAATGAGCAGTTCTTC.